This note documents a single T cell receptor (beta chain) sequence. Trimming pared 0 bases from V and 7 bases from J, leaving 15 bases between. Germline lookup yields CDR1 MNHNS and CDR2 SASEGT. The CDR3 contains 15 residues. This entry comes from a study of blood T cell repertoires in COVID-19. Whole-study context: Material from acute and convalescent COVID-19 was sourced from the United States, Italy and Spain. Sample material is recorded as cDNA or gDNA derived from T cells, B-cell-depleted T cells, or PBMCs.

In the authors' methods: Quantification of nucleated cells was approximated via reference gene primer amplification. Generated by immunoSEQ multiplex PCR, the TCRdb table keeps only in-frame clones and is missing some. Clone size and V and J calls were adopted from that table, with D and trimming inferred from the DNA. The table records tens of thousands of clones, around 85% of them present only once. The gene calls are TRBV6-1 and TRBJ1-2; D possibly corresponds to TRBD1 (6 bases). Material for sequencing was peripheral blood. The clonotype was recovered from a man aged 65 to 85 with acute or convalescent COVID-19. CDR3 amino acids: CASSEAGHRASGYTF. For the CDR3, the DNA is TGTGCCAGCAGTGAAGCCGGGCACAGGGCAAGTGGCTACACCTTC.